This T cell receptor beta chain emerged from a study of response to subunit inactivated influenza vaccine. Findings and limits, study-wide: T cells newly recruited by each seasonal influenza vaccination are few, the authors suggested.

Remarks on this clonotype: Its antigen is unknown.

MiXCR, run by TCRdb on the RT-PCR reads, gives a single entry per CDR3 protein. The sample has approximately 570,000 distinct CDR3 sequences, about 8% seen once. This sequence originates from a man aged 50 to 69 who received an inactivated influenza vaccine. The starting material was PBMCs from blood, obtained roughly 24 months after vaccination.

The CDR3 protein is CASSVGPARPEQYF. CDR3 DNA: TGTGCCAGCAGCGTAGGCCCCGCCCGACCCGAGCAGTACTTC. This chain joins TRBV9 and TRBJ2-7; no reliable D call. The germline V gene has CDR1 SGDLS and CDR2 YYNGEE. With 0 bases removed from V and 6 bases from J, the gap between germline ends came to 13 bases. The CDR3 sequence is 14 residues long.